This entry lists 27 T cell receptor beta chains sequenced from one sample in a study of cytomegalovirus exposure and HLA in healthy donors. PCR primers comprised 60 Vbeta and 13 Jbeta primers. Data came from immunoSEQ multiplex PCR; TCRdb stores just in-frame clones and leaves some out. The table has about 120,000 clones, roughly 9% seen once. The sequenced sample was PBMCs. These receptors all come from a man between 25 and 39 years old in good health and CMV-seronegative.

The CDR3 sequence: CASSTGTGGYEKLFF. In DNA form, the CDR3 reads TGTGCCAGCAGCACTGGGACAGGGGGTTATGAAAAACTGTTTTTT. The chain recombines TRBV9 with TRBJ1-4; 11 bases agree with TRBD1. The CDR3 is made up of 15 amino acids. V was pared by 4 bases and J by 6 bases, with 5 bases of the junction left unmatched. Germline loops: CDR1 SGDLS, CDR2 YYNGEE.

Only a few counts were recorded for this clone. The chain joins TRBV29-1 to TRBJ2-2; unclear D gene. Trimming shortened V by 7 bases and J by 3 bases, and 12 bases separated the two germline ends. CDR3 length: 13 residues. Germline CDR1 and CDR2: SQVTM and ANQGSEA. The CDR3 sequence is CSALADDTGELFF. The CDR3, as DNA: TGCAGCGCCTTAGCAGATGACACCGGGGAGCTGTTTTTT.

This clone was seen more than once but under ten times. The chain combines TRBV5-1 with TRBJ2-7; D call uncertain. V was cut by 0 bases and J by 1 base, with 8 bases left in between. Germline V CDR1 and CDR2: SGHRS, YFSETQ. The CDR3 has 14 residues. The CDR3 is CASSLASGSYEQYF. The DNA of the CDR3 is TGCGCCAGCAGCTTGGCCTCGGGTTCCTACGAGCAGTACTTC.

This clone has only a few counts. This chain links TRBV15 with TRBJ1-2, with D possibly being TRBD1 (5 bases). The V gene's germline CDR1 is LNHNV and CDR2 YYDKDF (reference sequence). With 5 bases removed from V and 8 bases from J, the gap between germline ends came to 15 bases. This CDR3 is built from 13 residues. The CDR3 loop reads CATSPGGGRGYTF. The CDR3, as DNA: TGTGCCACCAGCCCAGGCGGGGGTCGGGGCTACACCTTC.

This clone was counted between two and nine times. This chain uses TRBV4-3 with TRBJ2-7; perhaps TRBD2 as D (5 bases). The CDR3 spans 15 residues. The germline V gene encodes CDR1 LGHNA and CDR2 YSLEER. V was trimmed by 0 bases and J by 3 bases, leaving 12 bases between them. In nucleotides, the CDR3 is TGCGCCAGCAGCCAAGAATCCGGGGAAGGCTACGAGCAGTACTTC. Translation: CASSQESGEGYEQYF.

This clone was counted only a few times. CDR3 sequence (DNA): TGTGCCAGCAGCGGGCTCACCGGGGAGCTGTTTTTT. Translating it yields CASSGLTGELFF. The chain couples TRBV9 to TRBJ2-2; the D is unclear. This CDR3 region has 12 residues. V gave up 3 bases and J gave up 4 bases, with 4 bases separating them. CDR1 and CDR2 (germline): SGDLS, YYNGEE.

This clone turned up a few times. The rearrangement links TRBV25-1 to TRBJ2-7, with a possible D match to TRBD2 (5 bases). The CDR3 runs 13 residues. Germline-derived CDR1 and CDR2 are MGHDK and SYGVNS. Deletions cut 5 bases from V and 1 base from J, with 9 bases between. The CDR3 nucleotides are TGTGCCAGCAGTCTGGGCGGGTCCTACGAGCAGTACTTC. Translating it yields CASSLGGSYEQYF.

Only a few counts were recorded for this clone. The CDR3 loop reads CASSPRGDYYEQYF. CDR3 coding DNA: TGTGCCAGCAGCCCCCGCGGGGATTACTACGAGCAGTACTTC. The genes are TRBV9 and TRBJ2-7, with D possibly being TRBD2 (6 bases). CDR3 length: 14 residues. The germline gives CDR1 SGDLS, CDR2 YYNGEE. V lost 4 bases, J lost 3 bases, and 14 bases lay in between.

This clone turned up a few times. This CDR3 is CASSTNTASGRLGETQYF. In DNA, the CDR3 is TGTGCCAGCAGCACAAATACGGCTAGCGGGAGGTTAGGTGAGACCCAGTACTTC. The rearrangement links TRBV7-2 to TRBJ2-5; 11 bases are a match to TRBD2. The CDR3 totals 18 residues. CDR1 and CDR2 (germline): SGHTA, FQGNSA. With 5 bases clipped from V and 5 bases from J, the junction kept 16 bases outside the gene matches.

This clone showed up just a few times. V gene TRBV7-9 combines with J gene TRBJ1-2; 7 bases are a match to TRBD1. V lost 7 bases to trimming and J lost 8 bases; unmatched junction nucleotides: 7. Germline values: CDR1 SEHNR, CDR2 FQNEAQ (reference sequence). The CDR3 consists of 12 residues. The CDR3 loop is CASNSNRGGYTF. CDR3 coding DNA: TGTGCCAGCAACTCAAACAGGGGAGGCTACACCTTC.

This clone came up a few times. V usage is TRBV5-6 and J usage is TRBJ2-1; 7 bases are shared with TRBD2. The V segment lost 4 bases and the J segment 6 bases; nucleotides outside the gene matches: 10. Germline-derived CDR1 and CDR2 are SGHDT and YYEEEE. The CDR3 totals 15 residues. The CDR3 sequence is CASSQPSGLPNEQFF. The DNA for the CDR3 is TGTGCCAGCAGCCAGCCTAGCGGCCTGCCCAATGAGCAGTTCTTC.

J is TRBJ1-2 and V is TRBV27, with 7 positions matching TRBD1. The CDR3 length is 17 residues. V trimming: 0 bases; J trimming: 4 bases; junction bases outside the gene matches: 11. From germline, CDR1 is MNHEY and CDR2 SMNVEV (reference sequence). The CDR3 loop reads CASSLSQPGQSFYGYTF. The CDR3 DNA sequence: TGTGCCAGCAGTTTATCGCAACCGGGACAGAGCTTCTATGGCTACACCTTC.

The rearrangement joins TRBV6-5 to TRBJ1-3; possibly TRBD1 for D (6 bases). V was pared by 6 bases and J by 2 bases, with 14 bases between. Germline CDR1 MNHEY, CDR2 SVGAGI. The CDR3 loop spans 15 amino acids. The CDR3, as DNA: TGTGCCAGCAGCCGTGACAGGTCTACTGGAAACACCATATATTTT. This gives the protein CASSRDRSTGNTIYF.

Notes on this clone: An end of the junction differs from the germline gene, which may be a read error. The rearrangement joins TRBV30 to TRBJ1-2, with TRBD1 matching 7 bases. This CDR3 spans 11 amino acids. The germline V gene encodes CDR1 GTSNPN and CDR2 SVGIG (reference sequence). CDR3 amino acids: CARRGLGGYTF. CDR3 nucleotide sequence: TGTGCCAGGAGGGGGCTGGGTGGCTACACCTTC.

V gene TRBV14 combines with J gene TRBJ2-7; 12 bases agree with TRBD2. CDR1 SGHDN and CDR2 FVKESK come from the germline V gene. Trimming cost V 6 bases and J 2 bases; bases outside gene matches: 2. CDR3 length: 14 amino acids. The CDR3 loop reads CASSWTSGTYEQYF. The CDR3 DNA is TGTGCCAGCAGTTGGACTAGCGGGACCTACGAGCAGTACTTC.

This clone was seen a handful of times. This chain links TRBV5-1 with TRBJ1-3; D not resolved. CDR1 and CDR2 from the germline V gene are SGHRS and YFSETQ. The CDR3 totals 15 residues. V lost 1 base and J 0 bases, leaving 8 bases between the germline ends. As DNA, the CDR3 is TGCGCCAGCAGCTTGACGGGGAGCTCTGGAAACACCATATATTTT. Protein sequence: CASSLTGSSGNTIYF.

The chain carries TRBV5-1 and TRBJ2-6; D ambiguous. Per germline, CDR1 SGHRS and CDR2 YFSETQ. There are 18 residues in the CDR3. Trimming pared 8 bases from V and 1 base from J, leaving 22 bases between. CDR3 sequence reads: CASGVADKLISGANVLTF. The CDR3 DNA reads as TGCGCCAGTGGAGTGGCAGATAAACTTATTTCTGGGGCCAACGTCCTGACTTTC.

V and J are TRBV2 and TRBJ2-2, with 11 nucleotides matching TRBD1. Losses at the gene ends were 6 bases for V and 4 bases for J; bases not matched to a gene: 4. CDR3 length equals 15 residues. Germline V gene lookup returns CDR1 SNHLY and CDR2 FYNNEI. For the CDR3, the DNA is TGTGCCAGCAGACCGGACAGGGGGCTCACCGGGGAGCTGTTTTTT. This codes for CASRPDRGLTGELFF.

The V and J genes are TRBV29-1 and TRBJ1-2; the D is unclear. Germline assignment: CDR1 SQVTM and CDR2 ANQGSEA. The V gene lost 7 bases and the J gene lost 5 bases, with 11 bases spanning the gap. The CDR3 is 11 amino acids. CDR3 in DNA: TGCAGCGCAACCAGCGGGTATGGCTACACCTTC. It codes for CSATSGYGYTF. The full variable domain, rest sourced from reference TRBV29-1 and TRBJ1-2, is SAVISQKPSRDICQRGTSLTIQCQVDSQVTMMFWYRQQPGQSLTLIATANQGSEATYESGFVIDKFPISRPNLTFSTLTVSNMSPEDSSIYLCSATSGYGYTFGSGTRLTVV.

In this sample, this clone turned up a few times. The chain has TRBV5-1 and TRBJ1-1, with 8 bases lining up with TRBD1. The CDR3 length is 13 residues. CDR1 SGHRS and CDR2 YFSETQ come from the germline V gene. V gave up 6 bases and J gave up 4 bases; unmatched junction bases: 5. CDR3: CASMDRAGTEAFF. The DNA of the CDR3 is TGCGCCAGCATGGACAGGGCGGGCACTGAAGCTTTCTTT.

This clone was seen more than once but under ten times. The V and J genes are TRBV27 and TRBJ2-7; D is ambiguous. From germline, CDR1 is MNHEY and CDR2 SMNVEV (reference sequence). This CDR3 has 11 residues. Trimming shortened V by 3 bases and J by 7 bases, and 7 bases separated the two germline ends. The chain's CDR3 is CASSFLGEQYF. Written as DNA, the CDR3 is TGTGCCAGCAGTTTTCTCGGGGAGCAGTACTTC.

This clone was found a few times. The chain recombines TRBV29-1 with TRBJ2-2; TRBD1 agrees at 8 bases. The CDR3 spans 13 residues. V shed 7 bases and J 8 bases; nucleotides not matched to a gene: 9. CDR1 is SQVTM and CDR2 is ANQGSEA in the germline V gene. Written as DNA, the CDR3 is TGCAGCGCAACGGACAGGGAGTCGGGGGAGCTGTTTTTT. This gives the protein CSATDRESGELFF.

This clone was seen more than once but under ten times. The chain couples TRBV7-2 to TRBJ1-4, with 7 nucleotides matching TRBD1. The length of the CDR3 is 13 residues. Germline V gene lookup returns CDR1 SGHTA and CDR2 FQGNSA. V was clipped by 4 bases and J by 7 bases; unmatched bases: 3. The CDR3 protein is CASSSGGSEKLFF. CDR3 DNA sequence: TGTGCCAGCAGCTCAGGGGGTTCTGAAAAACTGTTTTTT.

This clone was counted only a few times. The chain recombines TRBV12-5 with TRBJ2-1, with 9 positions matching TRBD2. Trimming removed 3 bases from V and 7 bases from J; junction bases left unmatched: 1. Per germline, CDR1 LGHNT and CDR2 FRNRAP. CDR3 length equals 13 residues. CDR3 sequence reads: CASGLAGGNEQFF. The DNA of the CDR3 is TGTGCTAGTGGTTTAGCGGGAGGAAATGAGCAGTTCTTC.

This clone showed up just a few times. The rearrangement joins TRBV28 to TRBJ1-1; tentative D call: TRBD1 (6 bases). The V end was cut by 4 bases, the J end by 2 bases, with 8 bases between. The CDR3 consists of 13 residues. Germline V gene sequence: CDR1 MDHEN, CDR2 SYDVKM. The CDR3 DNA reads TGTGCCAGCAGTTACAGGGTAAACACTGAAGCTTTCTTT. Protein product: CASSYRVNTEAFF. Filled out from reference TRBV28 and TRBJ1-1, the complete variable domain reads DVKVTQSSRYLVKRTGEKVFLECVQDMDHENMFWYRQDPGLGLRLIYFSYDVKMKEKGDIPEGYSVSREKKERFSLILESASTNQTSMYLCASSYRVNTEAFFGQGTRLTVV.

This clone came up a few times. Sequence at one end of the junction differs from germline and may be a read error. The rearrangement links TRBV6-9 to TRBJ1-1; 8 bases match TRBD1. The CDR3 covers 16 residues. The germline V gene has CDR1 MNHGY and CDR2 SVAAGI. The CDR3 region is CAGSPLRDRTNTEAFF. CDR3 nucleotide sequence: TGTGCCGGCAGTCCACTCCGGGACAGGACGAACACTGAAGCTTTCTTT.

This chain connects TRBV30 to TRBJ1-4; D is ambiguous. Trimming stripped 5 bases from V and 7 bases from J, with 11 bases between. Germline CDR1 is GTSNPN and CDR2 is SVGIG (reference sequence). The CDR3 length is 12 residues. CDR3 loop: CAWDGGSEKLFF. CDR3 nucleotides: TGTGCCTGGGACGGCGGTAGTGAAAAACTGTTTTTT.